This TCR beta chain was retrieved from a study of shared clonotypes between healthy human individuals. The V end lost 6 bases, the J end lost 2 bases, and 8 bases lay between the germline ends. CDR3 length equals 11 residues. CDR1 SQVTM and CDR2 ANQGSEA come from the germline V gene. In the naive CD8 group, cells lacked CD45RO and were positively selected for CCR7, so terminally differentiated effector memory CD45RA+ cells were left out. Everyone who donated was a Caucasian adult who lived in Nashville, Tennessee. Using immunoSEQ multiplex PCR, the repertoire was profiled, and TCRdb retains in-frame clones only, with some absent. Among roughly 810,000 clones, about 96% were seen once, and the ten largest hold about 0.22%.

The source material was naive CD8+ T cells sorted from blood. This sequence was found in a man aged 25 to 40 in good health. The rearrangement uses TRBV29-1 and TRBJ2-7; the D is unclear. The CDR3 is CSVPRTYEQYF. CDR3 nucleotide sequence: TGCAGCGTACCAAGGACCTACGAGCAGTACTTC.